Presented here are 3 T cell receptor beta chains from one specimen sequenced in a study of T cell repertoires in cytomegalovirus infection. The antigens of these receptors remain unknown. MiXCR, applied by TCRdb to the reads, yields one record per CDR3 protein. The sample shows a few hundred thousand distinct CDR3 sequences, about 44% of them seen only once. Sequences were derived from cultured PBMCs, sampled from culture after CMV antigen stimulation. The receptors stem from a human donor in good health (CMV status not recorded). Some clones in this sample may be carry-over from other donors' samples.

V usage is TRBV4-1 and J usage is TRBJ2-4, with D unresolved. Germline CDR1 and CDR2: MGHRA and YSYEKL. V gave up 5 bases and J gave up 7 bases, with 18 bases separating them. The CDR3 is 15 residues long. The CDR3 bases are TGCGCCAGCAGCTCCTCCTGGACGGCTTTGAACATTCAGTACTTC. Translating it yields CASSSSWTALNIQYF.

In DNA form, the CDR3 reads TGCGCCAGCAGCCAAGGGCGGGCGATGACCTTGAACACTGAAGCTTTCTTT. This gives the protein CASSQGRAMTLNTEAFF. The rearrangement joins TRBV4-1 to TRBJ1-1; D remains ambiguous. This CDR3 comprises 17 residues. CDR1 and CDR2 (germline): MGHRA, YSYEKL. V shed 1 base and J shed 0 bases, with 15 bases lying between them.

This clonotype was seen only a few times. The junction does not match germline at one end; this may be a read error. The chain joins TRBV7-2 to TRBJ2-7; 8 bases are a match to TRBD1. Germline V lookup: CDR1 SGHTA, CDR2 FQGNSA. This CDR3 is built from 15 residues. The CDR3 DNA is TGTGCCAGCAGCCCCAGGACAGGGACCCTCTACCAGCAGTACTTC. Protein product: CASSPRTGTLYQQYF.